Presented here are 18 T cell receptor beta chains from one specimen sequenced in a study of shared clonotypes between healthy human individuals (dated by TCRdb to 2019 to 2021). Library method: the immunoSEQ multiplex PCR assay. In its TCRdb copy, this immuneACCESS table keeps in-frame sequences only and misses some clones. Where compared with another copy, unresolved V genes explain less than half of these, and the others have no known cause. The sample table shows about 490,000 clones, and roughly 78% are seen once. The ten largest clones take up approximately 12% of the sample. Sequenced material: PBMCs. All receptors derive from a woman between 35 and 50 years old in good health. Some clones in this sample may be carry-over from other donors' samples.

This clone showed up many times. The chain combines TRBV7-3 with TRBJ2-1; D gene uncertain. V was cut by 5 bases and J by 4 bases, with 18 bases left in between. The CDR3 runs 16 residues. The V gene's germline CDR1 is SGHTA and CDR2 FQGTGA. In nucleotides, the CDR3 is TGTGCCAGCAGCCTATTTCACATAAATCTTTACAATGAGCAGTTCTTC. Amino acid sequence: CASSLFHINLYNEQFF.

With respect to this clone: Other nucleotide sequences in the sample specify the same CDR3. This chain uses TRBV9 with TRBJ1-2; a possible D gene is TRBD1 (6 bases). The CDR3 runs 14 residues. The ends were cut back, 0 bases at V and 3 bases at J, with 9 bases in the middle. CDR1 is SGDLS and CDR2 is YYNGEE in the germline V gene. CDR3 nucleotide sequence: TGTGCCAGCAGCGTAGGTGGGGGCGACTATGGCTACACCTTC. Translation gives CASSVGGGDYGYTF.

The chain joins TRBV9 to TRBJ2-3; TRBD2 matches 7 bases. The CDR3 totals 16 residues. V shed 0 bases and J 1 base; nucleotides not matched to a gene: 5. The germline CDR1 and CDR2 sequences are SGDLS and YYNGEE. CDR3 coding DNA: TGTGCCAGCAGCGTAGTGGCGGGAGCGGGCACAGATACGCAGTATTTT. This sequence encodes CASSVVAGAGTDTQYF.

The V gene is TRBV28, the J gene TRBJ2-5, with TRBD2 matching 8 bases. CDR3 length equals 14 residues. Germline values: CDR1 MDHEN, CDR2 SYDVKM. Losses at the gene ends were 3 bases for V and 5 bases for J; bases not matched to a gene: 5. CDR3 region: CASSLRGARETQYF. The CDR3, as DNA: TGTGCCAGCAGTTTGCGGGGGGCCCGGGAGACCCAGTACTTC.

This rearrangement joins TRBV30 to TRBJ2-7, with 7 positions matching TRBD1. The CDR3 has 13 residues. Germline assignment: CDR1 GTSNPN and CDR2 SVGIG (reference sequence). The V gene end was trimmed by 2 bases and the J gene end by 3 bases; junction bases not matched to a gene: 4. This chain's CDR3 is CAWSWPGGYEQYF. DNA for the CDR3: TGTGCCTGGAGTTGGCCAGGGGGCTACGAGCAGTACTTC.

The chain combines TRBV6-1 with TRBJ1-1; possible D gene TRBD1, 5 bases. The CDR3 is 15 residues long. The V gene's germline CDR1 is MNHNS and CDR2 SASEGT. Trimming cost V 5 bases and J 1 base, with 14 bases left between them. The CDR3 here is CASSTPGRRNTEAFF. The CDR3 DNA sequence: TGTGCCAGCAGTACTCCGGGACGCAGGAACACTGAAGCTTTCTTT.

The chain uses TRBV5-4 and TRBJ1-2; no reliable D call. CDR1 is SGHNT, CDR2 YYREEE, per germline (reference sequence). Trimming took off 0 bases at V and 5 bases at J, with 5 bases between the two ends. The CDR3 runs to 12 residues. DNA for the CDR3: TGTGCCAGCAGCTTGGATGGGTATGGCTACACCTTC. It encodes CASSLDGYGYTF.

Regarding this clone: Other DNA sequences in the same sample also yield this CDR3. The rearrangement joins TRBV6-1 to TRBJ1-2; maybe TRBD1 (6 bases). Between the trimmed V and J ends, which lost 7 bases and 0 bases, there was a span of 15 bases. The CDR3 consists of 15 residues. Germline V gene data show CDR1 as MNHNS and CDR2 as SASEGT. The CDR3 nucleotides read TGTGCCAGCACCCAAGACAGGTCAGCTAACTATGGCTACACCTTC. The encoded protein is CASTQDRSANYGYTF.

Concerning this clone itself: This may be a read error: a much more frequent sequence differs by one nucleotide. This chain connects TRBV25-1 to TRBJ2-2; 9 nucleotides match TRBD1. CDR1 MGHDK and CDR2 SYGVNS come from the germline V gene. This CDR3 is 15 amino acids long. The CDR3 nucleotides are TGTGCCGGCAGAAGGACAGGGGAAGGCACCGGGGAGCTGTTTTTT. Encoded protein: CAGRRTGEGTGELFF.

Concerning this clone itself: Germline and junction disagree at one end, which may indicate a read error. V is TRBV7-3 and J is TRBJ1-2, with 8 nucleotides matching TRBD1. Germline loops: CDR1 SGHTA, CDR2 FQGTGA. The CDR3 is made up of 15 amino acids. The DNA for the CDR3 is TGTGCCAGCAGCTTTACCCCGGGACAGGCCGAGGGCTGCACCTTC. This sequence encodes CASSFTPGQAEGCTF.

The gene calls are TRBV2 and TRBJ1-2, with D tentatively TRBD1 (5 bases). V shed 6 bases and J shed 3 bases, with 11 bases lying between them. The CDR3 totals 13 residues. The germline CDR1 and CDR2 sequences are SNHLY and FYNNEI. The CDR3 is CASRRGVDYGYTF. The CDR3, as DNA: TGTGCCAGCAGGAGAGGGGTCGACTATGGCTACACCTTC.

The V call is TRBV2, the J call TRBJ1-5; weak D call: TRBD1 (5 bases). The ends were cut back, 6 bases at V and 3 bases at J, with 12 bases in the middle. The germline V gene encodes CDR1 SNHLY and CDR2 FYNNEI. This CDR3 contains 14 residues. This chain's CDR3 is CASRAGTLNQPQHF. The DNA of the CDR3 is TGTGCCAGCAGGGCAGGGACTCTCAATCAGCCCCAGCATTTT.

The chain joins TRBV19 to TRBJ2-3; 7 bases agree with TRBD2. This CDR3 contains 15 residues. CDR1 is LNHDA and CDR2 is SQIVND in the germline V gene (reference sequence). V shed 6 bases, J shed 3 bases, and the junction held 9 bases outside the gene matches. This CDR3 reads CASSFAGVGTDTQYF. DNA for the CDR3: TGTGCCAGTAGCTTCGCGGGAGTTGGGACAGATACGCAGTATTTT.

This clone was seen more than once but under ten times. The chain couples TRBV28 to TRBJ2-3; no definite D call. The CDR3 consists of 16 residues. V was cut by 5 bases and J by 6 bases, with 21 bases left in between. Germline V lookup: CDR1 MDHEN, CDR2 SYDVKM. The CDR3 DNA follows: TGTGCCAGCAGTCCCGTGGGCACCTCAAACGGGGATACGCAGTATTTT. It translates to CASSPVGTSNGDTQYF.

This clone showed up many times. V usage is TRBV6-1 and J usage is TRBJ2-2, with 12 bases identical to TRBD2. CDR1 is MNHNS, CDR2 SASEGT, per germline. V shed 10 bases, J shed 3 bases, and the junction held 3 bases outside the gene matches. The CDR3 totals 14 residues. The chain's CDR3 is CATRLAGDTGELFF. The CDR3 nucleotides read TGTGCCACCAGACTAGCGGGAGACACCGGGGAGCTGTTTTTT.

A remark on this clone: The same CDR3 can be traced to other DNA sequences in this sample. J is TRBJ2-7 and V is TRBV28; tentatively, D is TRBD2 (5 bases). This CDR3 region has 12 residues. CDR1 is MDHEN, CDR2 SYDVKM, per germline. V dropped 2 bases and J dropped 3 bases, with 5 bases sitting between them. Written as DNA, the CDR3 is TGTGCCAGCAGTTTAGCGGGCTACGAGCAGTACTTC. Its translation is CASSLAGYEQYF.

This clone was counted many times. V gene TRBV7-2 combines with J gene TRBJ1-4; D ambiguous. The germline CDR1 and CDR2 sequences are SGHTA and FQGNSA. V dropped 3 bases and J dropped 8 bases, with 13 bases sitting between them. The CDR3 is made up of 14 amino acids. The CDR3: CASSFGEGLEKLFF. The DNA for the CDR3 is TGTGCCAGCAGCTTCGGAGAGGGTCTGGAAAAACTGTTTTTT.

The rearrangement links TRBV27 to TRBJ2-2, with 9 nucleotides matching TRBD2. Germline lookup yields CDR1 MNHEY and CDR2 SMNVEV (reference sequence). The trim removed 7 bases at V and 0 bases at J, leaving 18 bases unmatched. The CDR3 totals 20 residues. CDR3 sequence: CASIPPASGTLVSNTGELFF. The CDR3 nucleotides are TGTGCCAGCATACCCCCGGCTAGCGGGACCCTCGTGTCGAACACCGGGGAGCTGTTTTTT.